What follows is one TCR beta chain and its context. This clonotype was detected many times. What this receptor recognizes is not known. Base qualities are missing; no much larger clone stands one base away. In the ophthalmopathy patients, disease was moderately to severely active, with a Clinical Activity Score of 3 or more, a NOSPECS grade of 4 or more, and a duration of less than 3 months. Patients with uncontrolled infections, other autoimmune diseases, pregnancy or lactation were excluded. Diagnoses were established on the basis of clinical symptoms, serum thyroxine and TRAb, thyroid ultrasound, and orbital computed tomography. PBMCs were separated from under 12 ml of fresh peripheral blood using Ficoll-Paque density gradient centrifugation. Trizol reagent was used to extract total RNA, and RNA quality was then checked on an Agilent 2100 Bioanalyzer. This sample stems from a study of T cells in Graves' hyperthyroidism and ophthalmopathy (dated by TCRdb to the late 2010s). Regarding the complete study: Peripheral blood samples were taken at the time of initial diagnosis, prior to any treatment. TCR V-J signatures able to tell the groups apart were searched for in a discovery cohort of some 97 patients, of whom roughly 42 had Graves' ophthalmopathy and roughly 57 had stable Graves' hyperthyroidism. Whether ophthalmopathy could be predicted prospectively was tested in an independent validation cohort made up of about 18 hyperthyroidism patients plus 17 patients who later progressed to ophthalmopathy. For training and testing, the 100 patients in the discovery cohort were randomly divided in a 7:3 ratio. In six Graves' hyperthyroidism patients, the study also compared T-cell repertoires from thyroid tissue with T-cell repertoires from blood. Once sampling was done, hyperthyroidism patients were given methimazole at a starting dose of 30 mg daily, whereas ophthalmopathy patients were given high-dose intravenous methylprednisolone. TCR Vbeta CDR3 sequencing of roughly 140 peripheral blood samples (about 45 ophthalmopathy, about 74 hyperthyroidism and around 17 progressor patients) is reported in the paper. Broader findings and caveats from the paper: Most expanded thyroid clonotypes (frequency above 0.001) were also detected in blood, suggesting blood repertoires may reflect thyroid immune responses. No statistical method was used to fix the sample size in advance, and group allocation was not hidden from the investigators. Ophthalmopathy was separated from stable hyperthyroidism by a 13 V-J signature model, with 87.88% sensitivity and 81% to 83% specificity obtained in cross-validation and 80%/75% obtained in testing. In validation, the model predicted progression to ophthalmopathy with approximately 69% sensitivity and less than 75% specificity, a median of approximately 6.7 months before onset.

The TCR beta CDR3 regions were amplified from RNA transcripts. A first-round RT-PCR of the TCR CDR3 used the HTBI primer set with the Qiagen OneStep RT-PCR kit. The libraries were constructed in a second round of multiplex PCR and then size-selected and purified. Libraries were sequenced paired-end with 100 bp reads on an Illumina HiSeq2000. The paper's processing steps were these. SOAPnuke was used to process the raw data, removing reads that contained adapters or uncalled bases, had a mean Phred below 15, or lacked an exact match to the constant primer or identifier. COPE v1.2.5 was used to merge the high-quality paired reads, and each unique nucleotide sequence was defined as a clonotype. Clonotypes were aligned to IMGT TRBV, TRBD and TRBJ reference segments using MiTCR v1.1. The analysis was restricted to V-J combinations with a frequency above 0.0001, which together covered approximately 99% of the repertoires. A TCS score was defined as the ratio between F50 (clonal expansion) and ExV (chaos), using BLOSUM62-based TCRdist between CDR3 peptides within each V-J. Welch's t-statistics and random forest reduced around 550 V-J features to roughly 13, which were used in a naive Bayes classifier (R e1071). In-frame beta chains were kept once TCRdb had trimmed the public reads at Q25 with fastp and called clones with MiXCR. Rows with a matching CDR3 protein are joined into one entry that keeps the most common DNA and genes. For this entry, the V and J calls and clone size follow TCRdb and not the study's own pipeline. For this sample the table gives around 600,000 distinct CDR3 sequences, of which approximately 14% were detected only once. Approximately 13% of the sample rests with the top ten.

From the cysteine through the phenylalanine, the CDR3 covers 15 amino acids. CDR3 DNA is the only sequence kept; it has 45 bases, read in frame from the first base. V gives up 0 bases and J gives up 5 bases, and the segment between their germline ends measures 10 bases. The CDR1 and CDR2 encoded by the germline V gene are ENHRY and SYGVKD. This chain is built from TRBV10-3 and TRBJ2-2, with no reliable assignment of the D segment. The sample taken for sequencing was blood. The sequence derives from a woman in her forties or fifties with Graves' ophthalmopathy. Read as DNA, the sequence is TGTGCCATCAGTGAGTCTGGCGTAAGGACCGGGGAGCTGTTTTTT. Protein translation: CAISESGVRTGELFF.